This T cell receptor beta chain was sequenced in a study of regulatory T cells in long-lasting Graves disease. Researchers made TCR beta libraries by using iRepertoire HTBI primers and running Arm-PCR on CDR3 regions. TCRdb used MiXCR to reprocess the multiplex PCR reads, holding one entry per CDR3 protein. Of 300,000 to 400,000 distinct CDR3 sequences listed, approximately 16% are singletons. This clonotype occurred many times. Regarding time point: newly diagnosed GD, antithyroid drugs for less than 3 months. Preparation of the TCR library used RNA extracted from PBMCs. The CDR3 covers 14 residues. Germline loops: CDR1 MDHEN, CDR2 SYDVKM. The V gene end was trimmed by 4 bases and the J gene end by 5 bases; junction bases not matched to a gene: 6. These data also formed part of another study, on T cells in Graves' hyperthyroidism and ophthalmopathy.

Sample: peripheral blood mononuclear cells (PBMCs), taken at new diagnosis, from a patient treated with antithyroid drugs. The J gene is TRBJ2-7, the V gene TRBV28, with TRBD1 matching over 9 bases. The TCR was taken from a man aged 35-49 years with Graves disease. CDR3 sequence reads: CASSYRGPIDEQYF. Written as DNA, the CDR3 is TGTGCCAGCAGTTACAGGGGGCCAATCGACGAGCAGTACTTC. The variable domain in full, with the rest retrieved from reference TRBV28 and TRBJ2-7, is DVKVTQSSRYLVKRTGEKVFLECVQDMDHENMFWYRQDPGLGLRLIYFSYDVKMKEKGDIPEGYSVSREKKERFSLILESASTNQTSMYLCASSYRGPIDEQYFGPGTRLTVT.